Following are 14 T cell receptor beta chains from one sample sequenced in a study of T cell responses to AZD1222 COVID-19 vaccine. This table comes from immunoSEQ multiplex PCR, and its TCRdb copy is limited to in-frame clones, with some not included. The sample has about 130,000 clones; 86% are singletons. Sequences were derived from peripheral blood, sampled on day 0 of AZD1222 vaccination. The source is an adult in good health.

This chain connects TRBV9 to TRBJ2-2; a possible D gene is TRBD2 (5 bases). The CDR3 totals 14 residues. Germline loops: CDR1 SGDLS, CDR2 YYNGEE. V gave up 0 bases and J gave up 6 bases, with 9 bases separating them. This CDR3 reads CASSVGNSAGELFF. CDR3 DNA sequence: TGTGCCAGCAGCGTAGGTAATAGCGCCGGGGAGCTGTTTTTT.

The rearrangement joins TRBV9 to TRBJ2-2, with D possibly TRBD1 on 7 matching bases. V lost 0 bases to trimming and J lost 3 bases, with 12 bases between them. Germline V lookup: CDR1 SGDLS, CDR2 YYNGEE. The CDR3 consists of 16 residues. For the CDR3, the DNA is TGTGCCAGCAGCGTAGGGACAGGCGGGGACACCGGGGAGCTGTTTTTT. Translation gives CASSVGTGGDTGELFF.

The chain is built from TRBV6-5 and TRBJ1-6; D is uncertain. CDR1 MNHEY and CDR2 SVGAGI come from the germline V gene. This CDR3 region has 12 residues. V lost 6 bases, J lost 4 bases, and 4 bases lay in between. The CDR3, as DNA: TGTGCCAGCAGCAATTATAATTCACCCCTCCACTTT. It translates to CASSNYNSPLHF.

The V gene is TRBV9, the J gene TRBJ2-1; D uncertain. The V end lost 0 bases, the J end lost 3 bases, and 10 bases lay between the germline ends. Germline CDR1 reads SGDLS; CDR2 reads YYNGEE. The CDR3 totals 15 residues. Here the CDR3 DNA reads TGTGCCAGCAGCGTAGTACCTAACCTCTACAATGAGCAGTTCTTC. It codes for CASSVVPNLYNEQFF.

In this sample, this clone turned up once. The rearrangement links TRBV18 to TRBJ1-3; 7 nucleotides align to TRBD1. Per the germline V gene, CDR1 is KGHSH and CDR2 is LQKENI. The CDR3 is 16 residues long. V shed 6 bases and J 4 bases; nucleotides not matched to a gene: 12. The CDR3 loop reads CASSPGQRDSGNTIYF. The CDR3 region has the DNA TGTGCCAGCTCCCCGGGACAGAGAGATTCCGGAAACACCATATATTTT.

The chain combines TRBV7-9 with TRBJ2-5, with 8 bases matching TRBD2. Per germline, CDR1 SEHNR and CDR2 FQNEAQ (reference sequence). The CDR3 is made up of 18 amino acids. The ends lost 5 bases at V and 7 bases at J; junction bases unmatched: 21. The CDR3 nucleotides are TGTGCCAGCAGCCGTTGGTCGATGCGGGGGGTCTCGCGTGGGACCCAGTACTTC. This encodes CASSRWSMRGVSRGTQYF.

In DNA form, the CDR3 reads TGTGCCAGCAGCTCGACTAGCGTCTACGAGCAGTACTTC. Its translation is CASSSTSVYEQYF. The chain links TRBV6-2 or TRBV6-3 to TRBJ2-7; the match to TRBD2 covers 8 bases. CDR1 and CDR2 (germline): MNHEY, SVGEGT. There are 13 residues in the CDR3. The V gene end was trimmed by 6 bases and the J gene end by 3 bases; junction bases not matched to a gene: 4.

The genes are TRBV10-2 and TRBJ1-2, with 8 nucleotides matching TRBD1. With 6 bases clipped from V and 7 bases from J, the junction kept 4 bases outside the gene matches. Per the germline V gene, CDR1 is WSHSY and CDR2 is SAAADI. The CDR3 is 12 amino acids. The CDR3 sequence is CASSPDRGGYTF. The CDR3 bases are TGCGCCAGCAGCCCTGACAGGGGTGGCTACACCTTC.

The CDR3 is CASSLASPGLGTGELFF. CDR3 bases: TGTGCCAGCAGCTTGGCGTCTCCGGGACTGGGGACCGGGGAGCTGTTTTTT. This chain links TRBV5-5 with TRBJ2-2, with a weak D call TRBD2 (6 bases). The V gene lost 0 bases and the J gene lost 5 bases, with 17 bases spanning the gap. In germline, CDR1 is SGHKS, CDR2 YYEKEE (reference sequence). This CDR3 is 17 amino acids long.

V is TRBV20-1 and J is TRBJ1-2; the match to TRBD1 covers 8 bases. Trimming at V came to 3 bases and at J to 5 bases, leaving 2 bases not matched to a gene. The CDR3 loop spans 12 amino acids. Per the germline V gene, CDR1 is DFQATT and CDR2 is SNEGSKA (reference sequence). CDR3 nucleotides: TGCAGTGCTAGTGGGACAGGTTATGGCTACACCTTC. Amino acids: CSASGTGYGYTF.

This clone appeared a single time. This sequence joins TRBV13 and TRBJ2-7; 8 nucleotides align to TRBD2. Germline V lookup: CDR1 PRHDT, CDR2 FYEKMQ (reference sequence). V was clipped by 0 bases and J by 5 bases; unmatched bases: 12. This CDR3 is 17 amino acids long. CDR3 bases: TGTGCCAGCAGCTTAGGGAGGTTAGCGGGGTCCCCGGACGAGCAGTACTTC. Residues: CASSLGRLAGSPDEQYF.

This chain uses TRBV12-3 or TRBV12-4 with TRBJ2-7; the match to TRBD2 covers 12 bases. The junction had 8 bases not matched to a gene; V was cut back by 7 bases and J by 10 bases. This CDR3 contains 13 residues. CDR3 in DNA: TGTGCCAGCATCCTCGGGACTAGCGGGCCACAGTACTTC. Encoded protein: CASILGTSGPQYF.

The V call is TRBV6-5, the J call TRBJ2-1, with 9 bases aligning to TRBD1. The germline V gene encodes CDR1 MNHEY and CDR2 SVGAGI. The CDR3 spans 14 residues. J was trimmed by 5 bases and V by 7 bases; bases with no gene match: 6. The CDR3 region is CASKRQGEHNEQFF. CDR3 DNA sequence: TGTGCCAGCAAGAGACAGGGGGAACACAATGAGCAGTTCTTC.

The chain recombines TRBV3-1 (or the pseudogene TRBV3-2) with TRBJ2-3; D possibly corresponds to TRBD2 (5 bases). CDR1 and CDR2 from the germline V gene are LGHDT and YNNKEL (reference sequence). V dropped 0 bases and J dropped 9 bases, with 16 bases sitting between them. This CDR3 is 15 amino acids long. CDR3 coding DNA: TGTGCCAGCAGCCAAGATGAGGGCCCGCGGCGGACGCAGTATTTT. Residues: CASSQDEGPRRTQYF.